This T cell receptor (beta chain) emerged from a study of T cell responses to AZD1222 COVID-19 vaccine. About the research overall: It was second doses at about 4 or about 12 weeks that were pooled.

Study conclusions and caveats: In a largely white British group with more females than males, clonal diversity was possibly underestimated. Baseline serostatus was positive in only six or seven AZD1222 recipients. Across the whole spike, CD4 TCRs peaked at regions 160-218 and 743-854.

Profiling relied on immunoSEQ multiplex PCR, and the TCRdb table lists in-frame clones only, not all of them. Altogether fewer than 150,000 clones are present, 85% to 95% being singletons, with the ten largest covering 0.75% to 0.95%. As regards this clone: What it recognizes is unknown.

J was trimmed by 7 bases and V by 4 bases; bases with no gene match: 6. The CDR3 totals 13 residues. CDR1 and CDR2 from the germline V gene are MNHEY and SVGEGT. The rearrangement links TRBV6-2 or TRBV6-3 to TRBJ1-2, with 7 bases matching TRBD1. This receptor was obtained from an adult in good health. The sequences come from peripheral blood, collected on day 0 of AZD1222 vaccination. The CDR3 region has the DNA TGTGCCAGCAGTTCAGGACAGGCTGCTGGCTACACCTTC. Protein sequence: CASSSGQAAGYTF.